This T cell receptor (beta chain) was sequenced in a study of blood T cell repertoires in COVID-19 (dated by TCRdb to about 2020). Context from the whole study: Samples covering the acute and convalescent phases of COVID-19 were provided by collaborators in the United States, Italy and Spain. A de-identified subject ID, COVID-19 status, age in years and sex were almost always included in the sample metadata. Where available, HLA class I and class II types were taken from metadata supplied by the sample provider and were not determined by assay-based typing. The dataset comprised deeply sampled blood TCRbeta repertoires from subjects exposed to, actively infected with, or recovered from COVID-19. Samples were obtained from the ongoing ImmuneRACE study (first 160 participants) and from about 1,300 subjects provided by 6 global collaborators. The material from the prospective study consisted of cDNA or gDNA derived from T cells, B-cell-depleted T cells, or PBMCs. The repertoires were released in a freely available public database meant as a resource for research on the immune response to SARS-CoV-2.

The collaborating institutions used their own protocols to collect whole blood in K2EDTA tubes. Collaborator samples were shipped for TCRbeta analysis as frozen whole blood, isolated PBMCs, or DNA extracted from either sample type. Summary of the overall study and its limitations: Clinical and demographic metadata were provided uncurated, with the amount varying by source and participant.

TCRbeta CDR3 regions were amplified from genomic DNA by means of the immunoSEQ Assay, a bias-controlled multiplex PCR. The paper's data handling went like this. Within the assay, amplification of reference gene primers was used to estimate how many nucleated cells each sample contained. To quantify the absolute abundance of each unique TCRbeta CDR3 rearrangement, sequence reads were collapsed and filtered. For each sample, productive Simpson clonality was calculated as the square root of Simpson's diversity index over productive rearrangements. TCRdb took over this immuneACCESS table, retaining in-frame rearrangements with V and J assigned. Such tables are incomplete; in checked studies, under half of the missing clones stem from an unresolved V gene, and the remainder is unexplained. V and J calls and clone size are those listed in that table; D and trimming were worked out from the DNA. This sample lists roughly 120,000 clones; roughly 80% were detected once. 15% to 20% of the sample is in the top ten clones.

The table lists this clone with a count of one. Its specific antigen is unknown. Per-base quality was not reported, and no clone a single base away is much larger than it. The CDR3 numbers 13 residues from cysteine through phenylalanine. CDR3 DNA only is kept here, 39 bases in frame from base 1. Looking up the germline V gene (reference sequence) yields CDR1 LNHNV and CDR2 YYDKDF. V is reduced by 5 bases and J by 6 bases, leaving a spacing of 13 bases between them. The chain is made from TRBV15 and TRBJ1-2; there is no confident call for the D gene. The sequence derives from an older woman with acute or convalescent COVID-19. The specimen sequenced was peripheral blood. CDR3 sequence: CATSLKIADGYTF. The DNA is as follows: TGTGCCACCAGCCTTAAAATCGCGGATGGCTACACCTTC. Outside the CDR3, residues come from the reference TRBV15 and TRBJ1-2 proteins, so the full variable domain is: DAMVIQNPRYQVTQFGKPVTLSCSQTLNHNVMYWYQQKSSQAPKLLFHYYDKDFNNEADTPDNFQSRRPNTSFCFLDIRSPGLGDTAMYLCATSLKIADGYTFGSGTRLTVV.